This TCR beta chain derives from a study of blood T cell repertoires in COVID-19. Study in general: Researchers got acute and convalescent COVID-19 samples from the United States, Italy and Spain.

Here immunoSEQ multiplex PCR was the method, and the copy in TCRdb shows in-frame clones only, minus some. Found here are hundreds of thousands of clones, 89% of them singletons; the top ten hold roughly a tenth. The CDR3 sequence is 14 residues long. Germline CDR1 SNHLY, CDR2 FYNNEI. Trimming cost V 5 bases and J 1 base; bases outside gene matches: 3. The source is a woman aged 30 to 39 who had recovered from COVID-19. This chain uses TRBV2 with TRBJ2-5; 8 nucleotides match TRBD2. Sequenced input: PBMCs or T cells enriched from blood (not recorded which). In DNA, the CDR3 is TGTGCCAGCAGTCAAACTAGCGGCCAAGAGACCCAGTACTTC. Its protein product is CASSQTSGQETQYF.